What follows describes a single TCR beta chain. Its specificity is not known. This CDR3 is built from 16 residues. J gave up 0 bases and V 3 bases, and 5 bases lay outside the gene matches. Germline lookup yields CDR1 SGHTA and CDR2 FQGNSA. The data belong to a study of cytomegalovirus exposure and HLA in healthy donors. Study-wide points: Earlier results showed most TCR beta V segments being productive about 90% or about 30% of the time.

The PCR made use of 60 Vbeta and 13 Jbeta primers. Profiled with immunoSEQ multiplex PCR; TCRdb holds only in-frame clones, not every one. Counted here are more than 100,000 clones, less than 85% occurring once; the ten biggest clones make up 1.5% to 1.9%. The chain is built from TRBV7-2 and TRBJ2-7, with TRBD2 identical over 10 bases. The sequenced sample was PBMCs. The source is a man in his forties in good health and CMV-seronegative. CDR3: CASSLSLAGASYEQYF. The CDR3 DNA is TGTGCCAGCAGCTTGAGCCTAGCGGGAGCCTCCTACGAGCAGTACTTC.